The 2 T cell receptor beta chains reported below all come from one sample, sequenced in a study of blood T cell repertoires in COVID-19. Some clones are missing from TCRdb's copy, which holds only in-frame ones; the method was immunoSEQ multiplex PCR. This repertoire shows over 150,000 clones, about 85% found once; its top ten account for 2% to 2.5%. The sequencing sample was made of PBMCs or T cells enriched from blood (not recorded which). These receptors were obtained from a woman aged 25-40 years who had recovered from COVID-19.

The chain joins TRBV25-1 to TRBJ2-1; D uncertain. The length of the CDR3 is 14 residues. V was shortened by 4 bases and J by 7 bases, with 14 bases between the two germline ends. The germline CDR1 and CDR2 sequences are MGHDK and SYGVNS. The CDR3 bases are TGTGCCAGCAGTGGGCAGGATGTAAGGAATGAGCAGTTCTTC. This codes for CASSGQDVRNEQFF.

This chain links TRBV5-1 with TRBJ1-6; the match to TRBD1 covers 7 bases. The germline CDR1 and CDR2 sequences are SGHRS and YFSETQ. The junction had 6 bases not matched to a gene; V was cut back by 0 bases and J by 9 bases. This CDR3 has 15 amino acids. This CDR3 is CASSLEGQGGSPLHF. The CDR3 DNA reads TGCGCCAGCAGCTTGGAGGGCCAGGGGGGTTCACCCCTCCACTTT.